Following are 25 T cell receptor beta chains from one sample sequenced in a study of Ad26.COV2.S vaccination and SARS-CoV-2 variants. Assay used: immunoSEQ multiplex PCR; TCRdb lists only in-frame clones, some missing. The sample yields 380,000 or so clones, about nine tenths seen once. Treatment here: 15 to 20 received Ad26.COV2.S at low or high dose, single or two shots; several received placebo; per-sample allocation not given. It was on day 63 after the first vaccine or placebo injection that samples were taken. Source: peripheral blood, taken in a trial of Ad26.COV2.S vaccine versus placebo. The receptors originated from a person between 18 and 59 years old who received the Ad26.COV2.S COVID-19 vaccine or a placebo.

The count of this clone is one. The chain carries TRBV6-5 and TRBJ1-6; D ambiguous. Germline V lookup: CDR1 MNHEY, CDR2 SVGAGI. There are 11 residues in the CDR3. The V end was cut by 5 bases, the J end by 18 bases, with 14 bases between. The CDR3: CASSLKAQAHF. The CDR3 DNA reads TGTGCCAGCAGTCTCAAAGCCCAGGCCCACTTT.

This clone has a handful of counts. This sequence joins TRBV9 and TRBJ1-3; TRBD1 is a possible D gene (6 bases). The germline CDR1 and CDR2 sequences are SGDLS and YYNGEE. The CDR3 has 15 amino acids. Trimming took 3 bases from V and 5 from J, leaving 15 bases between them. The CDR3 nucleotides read TGTGCCAGCAGCGCCGACAGGACTACTAGAAACACCATATATTTT. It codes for CASSADRTTRNTIYF.

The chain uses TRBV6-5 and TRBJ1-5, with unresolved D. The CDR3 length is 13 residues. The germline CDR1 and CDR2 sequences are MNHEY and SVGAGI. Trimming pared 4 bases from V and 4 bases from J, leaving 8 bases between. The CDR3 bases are TGTGCCAGCAGTTTGTGGGAAAATCAGCCCCAGCATTTT. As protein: CASSLWENQPQHF.

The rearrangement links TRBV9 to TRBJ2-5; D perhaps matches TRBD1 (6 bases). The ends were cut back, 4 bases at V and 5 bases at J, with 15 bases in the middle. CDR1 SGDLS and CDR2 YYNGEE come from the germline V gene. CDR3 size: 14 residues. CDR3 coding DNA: TGTGCCAGCAGCCCCGCGGGCCAGGGGGAGACCCAGTACTTC. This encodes CASSPAGQGETQYF. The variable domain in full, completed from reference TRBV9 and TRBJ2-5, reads DSGVTQTPKHLITATGQRVTLRCSPRSGDLSVYWYQQSLDQGLQFLIQYYNGEERAKGNILERFSAQQFPDLHSELNLSSLELGDSALYFCASSPAGQGETQYFGPGTRLLVL.

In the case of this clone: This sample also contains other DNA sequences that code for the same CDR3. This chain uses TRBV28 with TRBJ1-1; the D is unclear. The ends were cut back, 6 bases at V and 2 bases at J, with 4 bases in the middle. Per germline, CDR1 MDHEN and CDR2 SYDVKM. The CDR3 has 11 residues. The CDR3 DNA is TGTGCCAGCAGCCCAAACACTGAAGCTTTCTTT. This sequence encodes CASSPNTEAFF.

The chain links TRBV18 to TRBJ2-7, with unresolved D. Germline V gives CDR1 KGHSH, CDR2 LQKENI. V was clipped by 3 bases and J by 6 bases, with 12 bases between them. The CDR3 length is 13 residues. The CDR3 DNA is TGTGCCAGCTCACCGCCACAGCCTCTCGAGCAGTACTTC. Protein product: CASSPPQPLEQYF.

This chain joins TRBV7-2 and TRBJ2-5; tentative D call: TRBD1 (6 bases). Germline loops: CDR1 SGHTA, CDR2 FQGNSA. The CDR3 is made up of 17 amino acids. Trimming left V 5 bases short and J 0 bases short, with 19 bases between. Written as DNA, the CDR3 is TGTGCCAGCAGCCCTCGGATATCAGGGGTGTACCAAGAGACCCAGTACTTC. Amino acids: CASSPRISGVYQETQYF.

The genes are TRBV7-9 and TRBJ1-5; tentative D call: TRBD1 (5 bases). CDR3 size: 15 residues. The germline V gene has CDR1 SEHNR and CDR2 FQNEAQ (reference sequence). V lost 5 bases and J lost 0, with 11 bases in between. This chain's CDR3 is CASSPRGDSNQPQHF. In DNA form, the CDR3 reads TGTGCCAGCAGCCCCCGGGGGGATAGCAATCAGCCCCAGCATTTT.

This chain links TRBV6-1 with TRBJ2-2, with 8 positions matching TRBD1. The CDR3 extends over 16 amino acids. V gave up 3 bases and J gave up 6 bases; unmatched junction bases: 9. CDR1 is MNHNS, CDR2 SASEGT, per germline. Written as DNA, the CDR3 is TGTGCCAGCAGTGACAGGGGGCGCGAGATGGCCGGGGAGCTGTTTTTT. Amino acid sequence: CASSDRGREMAGELFF.

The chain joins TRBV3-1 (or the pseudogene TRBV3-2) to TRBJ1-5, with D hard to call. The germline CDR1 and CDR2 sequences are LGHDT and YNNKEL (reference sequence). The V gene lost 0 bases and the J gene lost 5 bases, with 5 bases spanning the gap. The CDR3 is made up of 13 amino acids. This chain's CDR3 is CASSQDRHQPQHF. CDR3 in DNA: TGTGCCAGCAGCCAAGATCGTCATCAGCCCCAGCATTTT.

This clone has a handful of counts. The CDR3: CASSHPRGGRGSTDTQYF. The CDR3 region has the DNA TGTGCCAGCAGCCATCCTCGAGGCGGCAGGGGGAGTACAGATACGCAGTATTTT. V is TRBV7-2 and J is TRBJ2-3; 7 bases map to TRBD1. The CDR3 is 18 amino acids. The V gene end was trimmed by 5 bases and the J gene end by 3 bases; junction bases not matched to a gene: 17. The germline CDR1 and CDR2 sequences are SGHTA and FQGNSA.

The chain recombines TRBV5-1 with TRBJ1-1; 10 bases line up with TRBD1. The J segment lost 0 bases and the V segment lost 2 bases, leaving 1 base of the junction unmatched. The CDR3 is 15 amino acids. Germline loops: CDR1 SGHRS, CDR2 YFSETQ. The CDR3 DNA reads TGCGCCAGCAGCTTAGGACAGGGGGTGAACACTGAAGCTTTCTTT. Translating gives CASSLGQGVNTEAFF.

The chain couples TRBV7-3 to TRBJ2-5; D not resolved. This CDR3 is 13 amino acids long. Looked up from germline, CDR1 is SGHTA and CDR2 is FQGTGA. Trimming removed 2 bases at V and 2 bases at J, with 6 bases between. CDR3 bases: TGTGCCAGCAGCTTATTGCAGCAAGAGACCCAGTACTTC. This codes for CASSLLQQETQYF.

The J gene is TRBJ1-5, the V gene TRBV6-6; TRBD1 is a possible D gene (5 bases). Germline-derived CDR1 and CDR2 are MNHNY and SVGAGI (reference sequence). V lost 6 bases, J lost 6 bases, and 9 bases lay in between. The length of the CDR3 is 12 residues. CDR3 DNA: TGTGCCAGCAGGCAGGGAAGTCAGCCCCAGCATTTT. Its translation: CASRQGSQPQHF.

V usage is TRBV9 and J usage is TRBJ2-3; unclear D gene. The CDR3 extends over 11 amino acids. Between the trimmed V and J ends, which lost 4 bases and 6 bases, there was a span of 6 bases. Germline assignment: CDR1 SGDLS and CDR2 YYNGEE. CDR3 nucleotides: TGTGCCAGCAGCATGGCCGATACGCAGTATTTT. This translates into CASSMADTQYF.

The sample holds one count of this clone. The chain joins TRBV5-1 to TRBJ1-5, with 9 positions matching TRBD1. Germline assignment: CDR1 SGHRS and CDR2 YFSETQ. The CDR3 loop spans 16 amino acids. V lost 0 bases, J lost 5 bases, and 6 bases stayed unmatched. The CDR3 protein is CASSLAGTGLDQPQHF. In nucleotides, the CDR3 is TGCGCCAGCAGCTTGGCCGGGACAGGGCTGGATCAGCCCCAGCATTTT.

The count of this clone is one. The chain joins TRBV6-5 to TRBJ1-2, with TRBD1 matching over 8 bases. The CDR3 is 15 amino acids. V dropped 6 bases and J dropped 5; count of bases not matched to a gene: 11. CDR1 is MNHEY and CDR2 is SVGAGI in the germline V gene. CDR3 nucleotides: TGTGCCAGCAGCCCAGCAAGACAGGGGATTTATGGCTACACCTTC. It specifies CASSPARQGIYGYTF.

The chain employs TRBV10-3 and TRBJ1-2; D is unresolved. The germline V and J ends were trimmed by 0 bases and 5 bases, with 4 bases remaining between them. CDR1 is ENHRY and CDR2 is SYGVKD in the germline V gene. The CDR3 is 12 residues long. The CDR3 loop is CAISESAYGYTF. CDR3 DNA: TGTGCCATCAGTGAGTCCGCATATGGCTACACCTTC.

CDR3 loop: CASSSPRTSRYNEQFF. CDR3 DNA: TGTGCCAGCAGTTCCCCCCGGACTAGCAGATACAATGAGCAGTTCTTC. The chain employs TRBV6-5 and TRBJ2-1; 8 bases line up with TRBD2. Trimming removed 4 bases from V and 4 bases from J; junction bases left unmatched: 9. Germline-derived CDR1 and CDR2 are MNHEY and SVGAGI. The CDR3 has 16 residues.

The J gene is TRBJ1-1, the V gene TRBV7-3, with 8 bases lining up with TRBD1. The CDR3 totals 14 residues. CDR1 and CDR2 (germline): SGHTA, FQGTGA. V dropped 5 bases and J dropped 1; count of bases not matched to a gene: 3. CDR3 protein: CASSPGQANTEAFF. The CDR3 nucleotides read TGTGCCAGCAGCCCGGGACAGGCGAACACTGAAGCTTTCTTT.

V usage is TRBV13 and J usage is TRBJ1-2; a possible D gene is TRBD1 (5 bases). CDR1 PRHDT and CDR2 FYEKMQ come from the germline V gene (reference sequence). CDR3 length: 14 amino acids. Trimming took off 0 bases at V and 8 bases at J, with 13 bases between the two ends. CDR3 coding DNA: TGTGCCAGCAGCTTAGGCCTCAGGGCCTACGGCTACACCTTC. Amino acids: CASSLGLRAYGYTF.

The CDR3 coding sequence is TGTGCCATCAGGCCGACGGACAGTTCCTACGAGCAGTACTTC. Amino acid sequence: CAIRPTDSSYEQYF. This chain joins TRBV10-3 and TRBJ2-7; D is perhaps TRBD1 (6 bases). With 6 bases removed from V and 1 base from J, the gap between germline ends came to 13 bases. Germline V CDR1 and CDR2: ENHRY, SYGVKD. The CDR3 contains 14 residues.

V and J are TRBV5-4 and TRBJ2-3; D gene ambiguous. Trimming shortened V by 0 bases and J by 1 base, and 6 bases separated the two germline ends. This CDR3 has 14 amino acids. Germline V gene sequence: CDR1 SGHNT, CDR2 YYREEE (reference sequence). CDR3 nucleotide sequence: TGTGCCAGCAGCTTGGGGGGTGGCACAGATACGCAGTATTTT. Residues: CASSLGGGTDTQYF.

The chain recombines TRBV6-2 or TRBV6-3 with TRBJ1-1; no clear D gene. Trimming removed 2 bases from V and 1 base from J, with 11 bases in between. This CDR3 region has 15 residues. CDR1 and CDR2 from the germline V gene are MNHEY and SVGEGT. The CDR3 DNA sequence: TGTGCCAGCAGTTACCTGAGACGTAGGAACACTGAAGCTTTCTTT. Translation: CASSYLRRRNTEAFF.

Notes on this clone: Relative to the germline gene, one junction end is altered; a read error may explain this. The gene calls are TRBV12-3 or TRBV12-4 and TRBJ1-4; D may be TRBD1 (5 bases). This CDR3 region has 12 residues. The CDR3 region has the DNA TGTGCCAGCAGTTTACAGGGTGAAGAACTGTTTTTT. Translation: CASSLQGEELFF.